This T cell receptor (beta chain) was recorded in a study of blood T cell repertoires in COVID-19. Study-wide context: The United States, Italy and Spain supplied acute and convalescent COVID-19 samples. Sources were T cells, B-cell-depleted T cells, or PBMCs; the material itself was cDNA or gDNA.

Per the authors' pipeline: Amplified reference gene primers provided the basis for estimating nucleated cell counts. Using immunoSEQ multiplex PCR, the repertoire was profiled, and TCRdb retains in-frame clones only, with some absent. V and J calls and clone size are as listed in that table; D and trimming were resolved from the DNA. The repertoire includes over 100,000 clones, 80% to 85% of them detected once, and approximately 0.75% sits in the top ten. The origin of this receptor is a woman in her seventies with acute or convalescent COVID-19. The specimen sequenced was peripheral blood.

CDR3 DNA: TGTGCCAGCAGTTTTACTCAGGGGAATACGCAGTATTTT. Protein: CASSFTQGNTQYF. The rearrangement uses TRBV6-5 and TRBJ2-3, with D maybe TRBD1 (6 bases). Trimming stripped 4 bases from V and 7 bases from J, with 12 bases between. In germline, CDR1 is MNHEY, CDR2 SVGAGI. The CDR3 extends over 13 amino acids.